A selection of T cell receptor beta chains follows, all from one sample in a study of T-cell reconstitution after alpha-beta-depleted transplantation in children. TCRdb passed the PCR reads through MiXCR, listing each CDR3 protein once. Among 780,000 or so distinct CDR3 sequences listed, 16% were seen once. Here the sequenced sample was PBMCs, mostly from graft donor cells, taken 360 days after TCRalphabeta/CD19-depleted stem cell transplant. All receptors derive from a male patient younger than 18 who had a stem cell transplant for acute lymphoblastic leukemia, so the T cells may come from the graft donor. Each CDR3 is given with its conserved first and last residue. A D gene is named only where the DNA matches it firmly. Size is stated for part of the rows, as once, few or many counts, or as a class when the clone is expanded.

D gene	clone size	V gene	J gene	CDR3 DNA	CDR3 protein
TRBD2	-	TRBV4-1	TRBJ2-5	TGCGCCAGCAGCCAAGGGGGGACTAGCGGGAGGGGAGGACAGACCCAGTACTTC	CASSQGGTSGRGGQTQYF
-	-	TRBV6-5	TRBJ2-7	TGTGCCAGCAGTTCGTTTCAGCGACCCGTCTACGAGCAGTACTTC	CASSSFQRPVYEQYF
-	-	TRBV15	TRBJ2-7	TGTGCCACCAGTAGAAACATGGGATACGAGCAGTACTTC	CATSRNMGYEQYF
-	few	TRBV3-1	TRBJ2-7	TGTGCCAGCAGCCAAGATATGGGCTACGAGCAGTACTTC	CASSQDMGYEQYF
-	-	TRBV5-1	TRBJ1-1	TGCGCCAGCAGCCTGACGACAGCCGAAGCTTTCTTT	CASSLTTAEAFF
-	few	TRBV7-3	TRBJ2-5	TGTGCCAGCAGCTTAGGACAGCTGGGGAGAGAGACCCAGTACTTC	CASSLGQLGRETQYF
-	-	TRBV12-3/TRBV12-4	TRBJ2-1	TGTGCCAGCAGTTTCGGCCGGGACCACAATGAGCAGTTCTTC	CASSFGRDHNEQFF
-	few	TRBV2	TRBJ2-7	TGTGCCAGCAGTGACCTCACCTACGAGCAGTACTTC	CASSDLTYEQYF
TRBD2	few	TRBV11-2	TRBJ2-3	TGTGCCAGCAGCGCCCCGGGACTAGGTACAGATACGCAGTATTTT	CASSAPGLGTDTQYF
-	few	TRBV20-1	TRBJ2-5	TGCAGTGCTAGATGGACTCCCGTCCAAGAGACCCAGTACTTC	CSARWTPVQETQYF
TRBD1	-	TRBV18	TRBJ1-3	TGTGCCAGCTCACCAAGTTTTGGGACAGGTTTGGACTCTGGAAACACCATATATTTT	CASSPSFGTGLDSGNTIYF
-	-	TRBV3-1	TRBJ2-2	TGTGCCAGCAGCCAAGGCCTCAGGGCCGGGGAGCTGTTTTTT	CASSQGLRAGELFF
-	few	TRBV9	TRBJ2-1	TGTGCCAGCAGCGTAGACAGCATTGAGCAGTTCTTC	CASSVDSIEQFF
-	few	TRBV29-1	TRBJ2-3	TGCAGCGTTGAAGAACCGGGGGTAGGGACAGATACGCAGTATTTT	CSVEEPGVGTDTQYF